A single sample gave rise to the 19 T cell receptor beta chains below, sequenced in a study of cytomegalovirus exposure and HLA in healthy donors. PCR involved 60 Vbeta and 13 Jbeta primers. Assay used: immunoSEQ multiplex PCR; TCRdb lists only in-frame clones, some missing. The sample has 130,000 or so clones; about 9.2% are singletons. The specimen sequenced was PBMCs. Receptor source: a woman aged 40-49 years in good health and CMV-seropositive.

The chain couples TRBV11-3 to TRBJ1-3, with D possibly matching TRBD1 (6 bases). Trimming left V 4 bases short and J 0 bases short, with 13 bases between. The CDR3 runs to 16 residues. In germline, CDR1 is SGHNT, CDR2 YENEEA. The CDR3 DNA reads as TGTGCCAGCAGCTCTGGACAGAGTAACTCTGGAAACACCATATATTTT. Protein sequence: CASSSGQSNSGNTIYF.

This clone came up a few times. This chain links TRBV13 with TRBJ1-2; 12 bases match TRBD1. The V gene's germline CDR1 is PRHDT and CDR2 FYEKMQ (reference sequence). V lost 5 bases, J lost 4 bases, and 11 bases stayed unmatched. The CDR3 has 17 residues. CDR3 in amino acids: CASSPGTGGSYSYGYTF. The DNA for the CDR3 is TGTGCCAGCAGCCCAGGGACAGGGGGCTCTTATAGCTATGGCTACACCTTC.

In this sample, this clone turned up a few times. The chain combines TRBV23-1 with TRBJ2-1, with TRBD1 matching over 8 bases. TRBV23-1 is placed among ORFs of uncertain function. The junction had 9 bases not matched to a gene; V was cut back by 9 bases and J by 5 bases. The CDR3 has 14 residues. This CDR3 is CARRTGGLDNEQFF. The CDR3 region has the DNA TGCGCCAGAAGAACAGGGGGGTTAGACAATGAGCAGTTCTTC.

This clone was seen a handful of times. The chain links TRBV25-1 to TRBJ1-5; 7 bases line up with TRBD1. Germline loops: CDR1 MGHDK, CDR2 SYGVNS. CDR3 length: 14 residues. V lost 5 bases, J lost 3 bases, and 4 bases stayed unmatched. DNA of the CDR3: TGTGCCAGCAGTCCCGGGACAGTCAATCAGCCCCAGCATTTT. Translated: CASSPGTVNQPQHF.

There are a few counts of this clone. Here the CDR3 reads CAISKLAGSPTDTQYF. The CDR3 bases are TGTGCCATCAGTAAACTAGCGGGGAGCCCCACAGATACGCAGTATTTT. The chain combines TRBV10-3 with TRBJ2-3; 10 nucleotides agree with TRBD2. J was trimmed by 2 bases and V by 5 bases; bases with no gene match: 7. The CDR3 covers 16 residues. Germline CDR1 reads ENHRY; CDR2 reads SYGVKD.

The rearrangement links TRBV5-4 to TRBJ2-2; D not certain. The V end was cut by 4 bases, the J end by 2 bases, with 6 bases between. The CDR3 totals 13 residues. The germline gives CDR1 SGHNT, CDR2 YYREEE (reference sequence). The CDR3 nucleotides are TGTGCCAGCAGCCCGTCTAACACCGGGGAGCTGTTTTTT. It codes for CASSPSNTGELFF.

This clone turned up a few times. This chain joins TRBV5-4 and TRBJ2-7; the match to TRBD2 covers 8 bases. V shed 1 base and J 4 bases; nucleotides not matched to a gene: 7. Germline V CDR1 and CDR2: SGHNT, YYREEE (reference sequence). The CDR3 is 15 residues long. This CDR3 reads CASSLSVAGLYEQYF. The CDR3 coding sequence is TGTGCCAGCAGCTTGAGCGTAGCGGGGTTATACGAGCAGTACTTC.

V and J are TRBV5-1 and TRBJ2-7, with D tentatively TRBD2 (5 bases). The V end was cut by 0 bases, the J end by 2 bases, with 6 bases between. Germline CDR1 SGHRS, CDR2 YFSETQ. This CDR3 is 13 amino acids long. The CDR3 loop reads CASSLAGTYEQYF. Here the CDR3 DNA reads TGCGCCAGCAGCTTGGCCGGGACCTACGAGCAGTACTTC.

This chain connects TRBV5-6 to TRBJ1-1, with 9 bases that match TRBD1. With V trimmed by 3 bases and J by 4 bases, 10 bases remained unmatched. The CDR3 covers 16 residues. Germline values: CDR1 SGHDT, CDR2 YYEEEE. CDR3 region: CASSSYGQGPSTEAFF. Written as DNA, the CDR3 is TGTGCCAGCAGCTCTTACGGACAGGGGCCCAGCACTGAAGCTTTCTTT.

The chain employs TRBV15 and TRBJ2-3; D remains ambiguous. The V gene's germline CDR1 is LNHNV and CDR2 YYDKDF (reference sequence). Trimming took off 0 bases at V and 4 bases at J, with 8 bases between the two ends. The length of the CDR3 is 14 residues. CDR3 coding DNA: TGTGCCACCAGCAGAGAGACATGGCCAGATACGCAGTATTTT. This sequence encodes CATSRETWPDTQYF.

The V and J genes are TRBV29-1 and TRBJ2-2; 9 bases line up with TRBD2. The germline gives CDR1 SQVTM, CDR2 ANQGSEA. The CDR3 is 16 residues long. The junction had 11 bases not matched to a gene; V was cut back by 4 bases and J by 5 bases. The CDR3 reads CSVGGPGGGATGELFF. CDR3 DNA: TGCAGCGTTGGGGGTCCGGGCGGGGGGGCGACCGGGGAGCTGTTTTTT.

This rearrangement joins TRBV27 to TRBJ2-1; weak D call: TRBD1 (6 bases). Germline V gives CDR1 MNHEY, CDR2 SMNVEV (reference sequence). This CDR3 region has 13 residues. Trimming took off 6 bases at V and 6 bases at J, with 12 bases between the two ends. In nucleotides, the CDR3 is TGTGCCAGCAGCATTGGGGGCGCCAATGAGCAGTTCTTC. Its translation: CASSIGGANEQFF.

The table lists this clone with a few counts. The CDR3 protein is CAISGKTGVQEKLFF. CDR3 nucleotide sequence: TGTGCCATCAGTGGGAAAACAGGGGTACAAGAAAAACTGTTTTTT. V is TRBV10-3 and J is TRBJ1-4; 7 bases fit TRBD1. The CDR3 spans 15 residues. Germline trimming cut 4 bases from V and 8 bases from J; bases unmatched to any gene: 10. CDR1 is ENHRY, CDR2 SYGVKD, per germline.

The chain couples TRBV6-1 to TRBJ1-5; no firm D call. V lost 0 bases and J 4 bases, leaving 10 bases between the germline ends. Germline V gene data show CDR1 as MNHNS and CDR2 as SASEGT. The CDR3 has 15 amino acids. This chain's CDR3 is CASSEAPTGNQPQHF. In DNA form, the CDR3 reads TGTGCCAGCAGTGAAGCGCCCACGGGGAATCAGCCCCAGCATTTT.

The CDR3: CASSLSGLAGGRETQYF. The DNA of the CDR3 is TGTGCCAGCAGCTTGTCCGGCCTAGCGGGGGGTCGAGAGACCCAGTACTTC. The V call is TRBV5-4, the J call TRBJ2-5; 11 bases map to TRBD2. V lost 1 base and J lost 4; bases outside the gene matches: 9. CDR3 length equals 17 residues. Looked up from germline, CDR1 is SGHNT and CDR2 is YYREEE (reference sequence).

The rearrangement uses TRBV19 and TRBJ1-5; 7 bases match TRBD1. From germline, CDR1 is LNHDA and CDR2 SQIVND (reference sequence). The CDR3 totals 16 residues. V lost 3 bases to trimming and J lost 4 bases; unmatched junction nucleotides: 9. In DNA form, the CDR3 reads TGTGCCAGTAGTATCCAACAGGGGATGGTGAATCAGCCCCAGCATTTT. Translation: CASSIQQGMVNQPQHF.

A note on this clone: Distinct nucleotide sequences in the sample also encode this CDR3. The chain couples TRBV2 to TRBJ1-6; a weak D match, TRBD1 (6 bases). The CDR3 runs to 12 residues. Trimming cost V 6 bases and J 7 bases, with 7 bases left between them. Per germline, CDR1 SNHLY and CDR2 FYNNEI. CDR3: CASRDSNSPLHF. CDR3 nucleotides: TGTGCCAGCAGGGACAGCAATTCACCCCTCCACTTT.

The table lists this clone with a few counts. The CDR3 region is CASSVDTGESPLHF. The CDR3 DNA reads TGTGCCAGCAGCGTAGACACAGGGGAATCACCCCTCCACTTT. The chain combines TRBV9 with TRBJ1-6; 7 positions agree with TRBD1. CDR1 and CDR2 from the germline V gene are SGDLS and YYNGEE. The V segment lost 0 bases and the J segment 10 bases; nucleotides outside the gene matches: 4. The CDR3 contains 14 residues. The variable domain in full, completed from reference TRBV9 and TRBJ1-6, reads DSGVTQTPKHLITATGQRVTLRCSPRSGDLSVYWYQQSLDQGLQFLIQYYNGEERAKGNILERFSAQQFPDLHSELNLSSLELGDSALYFCASSVDTGESPLHFGNGTRLTVT.

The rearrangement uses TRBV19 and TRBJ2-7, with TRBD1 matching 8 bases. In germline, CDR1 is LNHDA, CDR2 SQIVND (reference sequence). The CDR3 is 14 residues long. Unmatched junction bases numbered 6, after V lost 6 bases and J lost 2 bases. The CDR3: CASSPRDRPYEQYF. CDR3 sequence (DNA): TGTGCCAGTAGCCCTCGGGACAGGCCCTACGAGCAGTACTTC. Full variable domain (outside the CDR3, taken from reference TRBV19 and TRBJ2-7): DGGITQSPKYLFRKEGQNVTLSCEQNLNHDAMYWYRQDPGQGLRLIYYSQIVNDFQKGDIAEGYSVSREKKESFPLTVTSAQKNPTAFYLCASSPRDRPYEQYFGPGTRLTVT.